The entry that follows covers one T cell receptor (beta chain) sequence. The data belong to a study of blood T cell repertoires in COVID-19. About the research overall: PBMCs, B-cell-depleted T cells, or T cells provided the cDNA or gDNA that made up the material.

Participants were aged about 18 to 100 years from around 25 US areas. Participants had their cohort set by participant-reported clinical history. Authors' analysis steps: Amplification with reference gene primers provided the estimates of nucleated cell counts. Libraries were prepared by immunoSEQ multiplex PCR; TCRdb keeps only in-frame clonotypes and omits some of them. V, J and clone size are those of that table, while D and trimming were read from the DNA. This sample has some 300,000 clones, with around 90% found just once. Germline lookup yields CDR1 DFQATT and CDR2 SNEGSKA (reference sequence). The ends were cut back, 8 bases at V and 8 bases at J, with 15 bases in the middle. This CDR3 is 11 amino acids long.

The J gene is TRBJ1-2, the V gene TRBV20-1; D may be TRBD1 (6 bases). This receptor was identified in a woman aged 25 to 45 who had recovered from COVID-19. Material: PBMCs or T cells enriched from blood (not recorded which). CDR3 protein: CSPNLQGGYTF. DNA of the CDR3: TGCAGTCCGAACCTACAGGGCGGCTACACCTTC.